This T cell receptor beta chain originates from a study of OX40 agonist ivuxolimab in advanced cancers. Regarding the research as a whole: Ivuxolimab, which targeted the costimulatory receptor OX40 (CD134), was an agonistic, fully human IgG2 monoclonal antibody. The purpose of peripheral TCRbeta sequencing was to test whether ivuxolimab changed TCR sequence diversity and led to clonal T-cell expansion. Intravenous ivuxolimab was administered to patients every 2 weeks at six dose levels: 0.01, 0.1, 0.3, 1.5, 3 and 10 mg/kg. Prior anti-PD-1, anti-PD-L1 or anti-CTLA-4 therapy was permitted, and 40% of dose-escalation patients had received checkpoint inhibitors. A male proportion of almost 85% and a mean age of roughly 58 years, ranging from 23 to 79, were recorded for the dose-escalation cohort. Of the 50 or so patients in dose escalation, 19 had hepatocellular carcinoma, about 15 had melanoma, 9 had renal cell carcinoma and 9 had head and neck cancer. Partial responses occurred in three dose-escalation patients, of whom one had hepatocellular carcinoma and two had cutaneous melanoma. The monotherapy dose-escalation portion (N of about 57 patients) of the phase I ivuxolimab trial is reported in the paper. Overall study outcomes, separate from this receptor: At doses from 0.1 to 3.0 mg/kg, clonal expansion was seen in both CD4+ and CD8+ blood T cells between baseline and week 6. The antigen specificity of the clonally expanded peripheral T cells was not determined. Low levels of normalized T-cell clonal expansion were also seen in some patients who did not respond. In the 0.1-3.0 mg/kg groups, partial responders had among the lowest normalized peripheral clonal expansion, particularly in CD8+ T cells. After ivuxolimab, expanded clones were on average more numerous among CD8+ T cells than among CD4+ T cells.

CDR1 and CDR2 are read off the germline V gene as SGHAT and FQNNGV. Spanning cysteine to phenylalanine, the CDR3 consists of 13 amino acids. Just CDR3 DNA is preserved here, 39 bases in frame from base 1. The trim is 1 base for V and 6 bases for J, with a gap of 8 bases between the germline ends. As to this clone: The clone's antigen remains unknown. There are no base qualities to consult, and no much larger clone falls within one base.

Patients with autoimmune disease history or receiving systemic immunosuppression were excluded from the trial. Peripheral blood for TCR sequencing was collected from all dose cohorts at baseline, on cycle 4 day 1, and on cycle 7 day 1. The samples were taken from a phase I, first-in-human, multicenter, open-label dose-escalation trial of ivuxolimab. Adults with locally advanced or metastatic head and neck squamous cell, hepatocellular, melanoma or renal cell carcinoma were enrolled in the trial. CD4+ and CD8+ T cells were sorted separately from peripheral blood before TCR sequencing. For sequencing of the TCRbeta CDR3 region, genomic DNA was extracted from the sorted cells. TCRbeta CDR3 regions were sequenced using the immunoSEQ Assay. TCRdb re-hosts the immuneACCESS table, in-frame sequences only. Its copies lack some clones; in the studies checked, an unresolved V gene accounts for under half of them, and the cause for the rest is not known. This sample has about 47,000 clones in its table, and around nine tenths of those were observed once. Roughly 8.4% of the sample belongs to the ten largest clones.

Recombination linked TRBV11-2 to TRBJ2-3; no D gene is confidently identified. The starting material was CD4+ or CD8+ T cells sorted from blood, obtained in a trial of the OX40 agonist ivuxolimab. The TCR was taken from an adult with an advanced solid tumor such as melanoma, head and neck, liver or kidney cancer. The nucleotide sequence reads TGTGCCAGCAGCTTAGTGGCCAGGGATACGCAGTATTTT. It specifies CASSLVARDTQYF. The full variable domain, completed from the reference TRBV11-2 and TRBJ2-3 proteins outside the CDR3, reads EAGVAQSPRYKIIEKRQSVAFWCNPISGHATLYWYQQILGQGPKLLIQFQNNGVVDDSQLPKDRFSAERLKGVDSTLKIQPAKLEDSAVYLCASSLVARDTQYFGPGTRLTVL.